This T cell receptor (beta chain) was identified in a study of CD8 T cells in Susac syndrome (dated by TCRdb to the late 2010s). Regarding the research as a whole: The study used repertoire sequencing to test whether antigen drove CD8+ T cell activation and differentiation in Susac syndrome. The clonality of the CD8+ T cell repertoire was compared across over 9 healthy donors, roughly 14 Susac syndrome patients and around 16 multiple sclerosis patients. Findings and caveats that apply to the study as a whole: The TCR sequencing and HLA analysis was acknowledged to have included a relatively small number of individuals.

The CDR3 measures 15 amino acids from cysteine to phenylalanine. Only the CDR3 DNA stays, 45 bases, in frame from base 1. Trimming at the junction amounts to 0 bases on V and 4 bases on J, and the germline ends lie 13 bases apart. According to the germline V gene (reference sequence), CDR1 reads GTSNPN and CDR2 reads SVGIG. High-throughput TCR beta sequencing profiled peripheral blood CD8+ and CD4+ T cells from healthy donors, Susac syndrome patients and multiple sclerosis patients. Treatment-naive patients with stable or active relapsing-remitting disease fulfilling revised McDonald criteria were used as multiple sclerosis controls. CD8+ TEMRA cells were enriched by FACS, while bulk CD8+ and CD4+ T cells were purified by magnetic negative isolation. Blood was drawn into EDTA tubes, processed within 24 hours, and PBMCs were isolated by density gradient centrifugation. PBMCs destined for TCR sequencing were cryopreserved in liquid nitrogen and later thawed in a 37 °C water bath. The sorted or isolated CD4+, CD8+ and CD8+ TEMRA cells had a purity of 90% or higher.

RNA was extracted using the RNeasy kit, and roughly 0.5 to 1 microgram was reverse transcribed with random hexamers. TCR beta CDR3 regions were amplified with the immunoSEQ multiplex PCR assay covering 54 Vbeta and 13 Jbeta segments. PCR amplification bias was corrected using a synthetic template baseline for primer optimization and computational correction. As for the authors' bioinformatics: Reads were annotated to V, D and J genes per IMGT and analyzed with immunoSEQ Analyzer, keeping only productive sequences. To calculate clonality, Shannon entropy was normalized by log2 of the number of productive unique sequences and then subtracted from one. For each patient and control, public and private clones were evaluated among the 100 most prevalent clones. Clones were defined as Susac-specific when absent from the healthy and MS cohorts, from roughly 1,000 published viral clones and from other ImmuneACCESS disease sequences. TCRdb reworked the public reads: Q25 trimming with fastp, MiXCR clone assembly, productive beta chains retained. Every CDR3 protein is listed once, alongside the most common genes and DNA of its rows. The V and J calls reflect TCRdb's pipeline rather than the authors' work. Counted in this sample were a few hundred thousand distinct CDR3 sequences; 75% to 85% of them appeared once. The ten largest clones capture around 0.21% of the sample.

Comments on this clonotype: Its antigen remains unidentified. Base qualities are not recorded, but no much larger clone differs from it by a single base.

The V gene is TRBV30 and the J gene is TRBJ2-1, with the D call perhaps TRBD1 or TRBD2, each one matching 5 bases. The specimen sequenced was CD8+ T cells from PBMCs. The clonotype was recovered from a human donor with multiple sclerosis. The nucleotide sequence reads TGTGCCTGGAGTGTTATAGGGACCCTTTACAATGAGCAGTTCTTC. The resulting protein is CAWSVIGTLYNEQFF.